The rows below give T cell receptor beta chains drawn from one sample of a study of molecular identifiers for immune sequencing clone quantification. TCRdb itself ran the PCR reads through MiXCR, one entry per CDR3 protein. The sample lists about 320,000 distinct CDR3 sequences, roughly a quarter seen once, with roughly 0.7% in the top ten. The sequencing input was naive CD8+ T cells from blood, with Jurkat cell RNA spiked in. The receptors stem from a human donor in good health. Some libraries in this study had Jurkat cell RNA spiked in. The conserved cysteine and the conserved F or W are not part of the CDR3 here. Fields, in order: D gene, clone size, J gene, V gene, CDR3 protein. The D gene is left open where the match is weak. The size field is filled for only some rows; it gives once, few, many or a size class.

d_gene: NA; abundance: many; j_gene: TRBJ2-6; v_gene: TRBV14; CDR3aa: ASRPDSGTLYSGANVLT
d_gene: TRBD2; abundance: many; j_gene: TRBJ2-3; v_gene: TRBV6-2/TRBV6-3; CDR3aa: ASRRLAGGRTDTQY
d_gene: NA; abundance: many; j_gene: TRBJ2-3; v_gene: TRBV7-9; CDR3aa: ASSWLEGGTLDTDTQY
d_gene: TRBD1; abundance: NA; j_gene: TRBJ2-3; v_gene: TRBV12-3/TRBV12-4; CDR3aa: ASTLQGARTDTQY
d_gene: NA; abundance: few; j_gene: TRBJ2-5; v_gene: TRBV27; CDR3aa: ASRGPRDGTQY
d_gene: TRBD1; abundance: NA; j_gene: TRBJ1-1; v_gene: TRBV7-9; CDR3aa: ASSWTGVEAF
d_gene: TRBD1; abundance: NA; j_gene: TRBJ2-3; v_gene: TRBV6-1; CDR3aa: ASRASGTGMPDTQY
d_gene: TRBD2; abundance: many; j_gene: TRBJ2-1; v_gene: TRBV7-2; CDR3aa: ASSLAAGGGGPYNEQF
d_gene: TRBD2; abundance: NA; j_gene: TRBJ2-3; v_gene: TRBV12-3/TRBV12-4; CDR3aa: ASSLAPRGVADMQY
d_gene: NA; abundance: few; j_gene: TRBJ2-3; v_gene: TRBV14; CDR3aa: ASSQVGSENSVWGTDTQY
d_gene: TRBD1; abundance: NA; j_gene: TRBJ1-5; v_gene: TRBV19; CDR3aa: ASSDRADSNQPQH
d_gene: NA; abundance: NA; j_gene: TRBJ2-4; v_gene: TRBV5-6; CDR3aa: ASGFGGSKNIQY
d_gene: NA; abundance: NA; j_gene: TRBJ2-3; v_gene: TRBV7-2; CDR3aa: ASSSISADTQY
d_gene: NA; abundance: few; j_gene: TRBJ2-7; v_gene: TRBV7-9; CDR3aa: ASSPLGLEQY
d_gene: TRBD1; abundance: NA; j_gene: TRBJ1-1; v_gene: TRBV28; CDR3aa: ASSEMTGDTEAF
d_gene: TRBD2; abundance: many; j_gene: TRBJ2-7; v_gene: TRBV28; CDR3aa: ASSTLAGAPYEQY
d_gene: NA; abundance: few; j_gene: TRBJ1-6; v_gene: TRBV4-1; CDR3aa: ASSQGHGDNSPLH
d_gene: TRBD2; abundance: few; j_gene: TRBJ2-5; v_gene: TRBV20-1; CDR3aa: SAYDGRFGVETQY